The 19 T cell receptor beta chains in this list originate from one sample, sequenced in a study of post-analysis software for immune sequencing data. Study findings and constraints: TRBV segments more frequent in patients than in controls numbered about five and included TRBV5-6, TRBV5-1 and TRBV20-1.

Their antigen targets remain unknown. The TCR beta cDNA libraries contained unique molecular identifiers. TCRdb processed the PCR reads anew with MiXCR; each CDR3 protein has one entry. The sample gives more than 450,000 distinct CDR3 sequences, roughly 46% of which show up once; approximately 1.7% is in the top ten. Sequences were obtained from blood. The source is a girl aged 10 to 17 with multiple sclerosis.

The chain uses TRBV9 and TRBJ2-7; D call uncertain. The germline CDR1 and CDR2 sequences are SGDLS and YYNGEE. CDR3 length: 14 residues. V lost 2 bases and J 2 bases, leaving 11 bases between the germline ends. CDR3 sequence (DNA): TGTGCCAGCAGCGTGAGGACCGGACCCTACGAGCAGTACTTC. Amino acids: CASSVRTGPYEQYF.

The chain combines TRBV29-1 with TRBJ2-4; a weak D match, TRBD1 (6 bases). Looked up from germline, CDR1 is SQVTM and CDR2 is ANQGSEA. CDR3 length: 14 residues. Trimming pared 3 bases from V and 11 bases from J, leaving 20 bases between. Here the CDR3 DNA reads TGCAGCGTTGAGGTCCCAGGGGCGAGGGACGTTCAGTACTTC. It encodes CSVEVPGARDVQYF.

This clonotype was detected only a few times. This chain uses TRBV11-2 with TRBJ1-2; D unresolved. V was clipped by 6 bases and J by 8 bases, with 16 bases between them. The germline gives CDR1 SGHAT, CDR2 FQNNGV. The CDR3 totals 13 residues. The CDR3 region is CASSSISGGGYTF. In DNA, the CDR3 is TGTGCCAGCAGTTCCATCTCAGGAGGCGGCTACACCTTC. The full variable domain, its missing parts supplied by reference TRBV11-2 and TRBJ1-2, is EAGVAQSPRYKIIEKRQSVAFWCNPISGHATLYWYQQILGQGPKLLIQFQNNGVVDDSQLPKDRFSAERLKGVDSTLKIQPAKLEDSAVYLCASSSISGGGYTFGSGTRLTVV.

The chain has TRBV12-3 or TRBV12-4 and TRBJ2-5; possibly TRBD1 or TRBD2 for D (5 bases each). V dropped 3 bases and J dropped 4 bases, with 6 bases sitting between them. The CDR3 is made up of 12 amino acids. The CDR3 protein is CASSLGTETQYF. The CDR3 bases are TGTGCCAGCAGTTTGGGGACAGAGACCCAGTACTTC.

This sequence joins TRBV12-3 or TRBV12-4 and TRBJ2-7; D possibly corresponds to TRBD1 (6 bases). The CDR3 has 15 residues. Trimming removed 3 bases at V and 5 bases at J, with 17 bases between. The CDR3 protein is CASSFSSYRVNEQYF. As DNA, the CDR3 is TGTGCCAGCAGTTTCTCAAGCTACAGGGTCAACGAGCAGTACTTC.

The V call is TRBV4-1, the J call TRBJ2-5; D remains ambiguous. Germline CDR1 reads MGHRA; CDR2 reads YSYEKL. Trimming shortened V by 2 bases and J by 2 bases, and 15 bases separated the two germline ends. This CDR3 spans 16 amino acids. This CDR3 reads CASSQFGLGEQETQYF. The DNA of the CDR3 is TGCGCCAGCAGCCAATTCGGCCTGGGCGAACAAGAGACCCAGTACTTC.

The V gene is TRBV6-6, the J gene TRBJ2-5; D may be TRBD2 (5 bases). The J call may be incorrect, as the DNA end agrees better with TRBJ2-4. Germline CDR1 MNHNY, CDR2 SVGAGI (reference sequence). The CDR3 extends over 17 amino acids. CDR3 DNA: TGTGCCAGCAGAACCTCAGGCGGGTCGGGTGGCAAAAACATTCAGTACTTC. This codes for CASRTSGGSGGKNIQYF.

The chain is built from TRBV4-2 and TRBJ2-2, with D uncertain. The germline CDR1 and CDR2 sequences are LGHNA and YNFKEQ. The CDR3 contains 14 residues. V was trimmed by 0 bases and J by 3 bases, leaving 5 bases between them. The DNA for the CDR3 is TGTGCCAGCAGCCAAGATCTAGACACCGGGGAGCTGTTTTTT. Protein product: CASSQDLDTGELFF.

This clonotype has more than one count but fewer than ten. This chain uses TRBV4-1 with TRBJ2-4; 8 bases align to TRBD2. V was pared by 0 bases and J by 9 bases, with 7 bases of the junction left unmatched. CDR1 and CDR2 (germline): MGHRA, YSYEKL. This CDR3 spans 15 amino acids. The CDR3 loop reads CASSQESGGPTIQYF. As DNA, the CDR3 is TGCGCCAGCAGCCAAGAGTCGGGAGGGCCAACCATTCAGTACTTC.

Concerning this clonotype: This sequence is one base from a far larger clone and is likely a read error. The chain joins TRBV12-3 or TRBV12-4 to TRBJ2-3, with D unresolved. V was cut by 6 bases and J by 0 bases, with 4 bases left in between. The CDR3 is 12 residues long. The CDR3 DNA is TGTGCCAGCAGCTGTAGCACAGATACGCAGTATTTT. Its protein is CASSCSTDTQYF.

This clonotype was detected only once. The V and J genes are TRBV4-1 and TRBJ2-3; D is unclear. The CDR3 runs to 16 residues. The V gene lost 0 bases and the J gene lost 0 bases, with 10 bases spanning the gap. Germline CDR1 MGHRA, CDR2 YSYEKL. Written as DNA, the CDR3 is TGCGCCAGCAGCCAAGAATCAGTCCCTAGCACAGATACGCAGTATTTT. It encodes CASSQESVPSTDTQYF.

This chain links TRBV5-6 with TRBJ2-3; perhaps TRBD2 as D (6 bases). The ends were cut back, 6 bases at V and 4 bases at J, with 21 bases in the middle. In germline, CDR1 is SGHDT, CDR2 YYEEEE. This CDR3 is built from 16 residues. The CDR3, as DNA: TGTGCCAGCACCCTAATCAGGACATCTAGCGCAGATACGCAGTATTTT. This translates into CASTLIRTSSADTQYF.

The chain couples TRBV12-3 or TRBV12-4 to TRBJ2-1; 9 bases are shared with TRBD2. The CDR3 has 14 amino acids. The trim removed 6 bases at V and 6 bases at J, leaving 6 bases unmatched. The CDR3 region is CASSNLAGPNEQFF. The DNA for the CDR3 is TGTGCCAGCAGCAACCTAGCGGGACCCAATGAGCAGTTCTTC.

V is TRBV20-1 and J is TRBJ1-2; D gene ambiguous. There are 17 residues in the CDR3. V lost 0 bases, J lost 4 bases, and 21 bases lay in between. Germline values: CDR1 DFQATT, CDR2 SNEGSKA (reference sequence). In nucleotides, the CDR3 is TGCAGTGCTAGAGATTCCCCAAATGCGGCCGTTGGCTATGGCTACACCTTC. Residues: CSARDSPNAAVGYGYTF.

This clonotype was recorded a few times. Here the CDR3 reads CASRSPRLSQETQYF. CDR3 DNA: TGTGCCAGCAGATCCCCGAGGTTATCCCAAGAGACCCAGTACTTC. The V gene is TRBV11-2, the J gene TRBJ2-5; D unresolved. Germline V lookup: CDR1 SGHAT, CDR2 FQNNGV. The CDR3 length is 15 residues. Trimming took off 6 bases at V and 1 base at J, with 15 bases between the two ends.

In nucleotides, the CDR3 is TGCGCCAGCAGCCAAGGGGACCGAACCGAAGGAGAGCAGTACTTC. Protein product: CASSQGDRTEGEQYF. This chain links TRBV4-1 with TRBJ2-7; perhaps D is TRBD1 or TRBD2 (5 bases each). The CDR3 extends over 15 amino acids. Germline V gene data show CDR1 as MGHRA and CDR2 as YSYEKL. Trimming left V 1 base short and J 7 bases short, with 17 bases between.

The CDR3 spells CARAASENTEAFF. The DNA of the CDR3 is TGTGCCAGAGCAGCGAGCGAGAACACTGAAGCTTTCTTT. The chain is built from TRBV2 and TRBJ1-1; no clear D. CDR1 is SNHLY and CDR2 is FYNNEI in the germline V gene. The CDR3 is made up of 13 amino acids. V was shortened by 9 bases and J by 1 base, with 12 bases between the two germline ends. Variable domain in full (rest from reference TRBV2 and TRBJ1-1): EPEVTQTPSHQVTQMGQEVILRCVPISNHLYFYWYRQILGQKVEFLVSFYNNEISEKSEIFDDQFSVERPDGSNFTLKIRSTKLEDSAMYFCARAASENTEAFFGQGTRLTVV.

This clonotype occurred once. The junction shows a germline mismatch at one end, possibly a read error. The rearrangement uses TRBV10-3 and TRBJ1-1; D ambiguous. CDR3 length equals 15 residues. The germline CDR1 and CDR2 sequences are ENHRY and SYGVKD. CDR3 DNA sequence: TGTGCCGTCAGTGAGTCGACTCGCACCCCCTCTGAAGCTTTCTTT. Its translation: CAVSESTRTPSEAFF.

This clonotype was detected once. A read error may explain this, as a much larger clone is one base away. V usage is TRBV12-3 or TRBV12-4 and J usage is TRBJ1-2, with 10 bases fitting TRBD1. The CDR3 is made up of 15 amino acids. CDR3 sequence: CPSSSGTGDIYGYTF. CDR3 nucleotides: TGTCCCAGCAGTTCCGGGACAGGGGATATTTATGGCTACACCTTC.